The next 8 T cell receptor beta chains were all read from a single sample in a study of T cell changes during pregnancy in multiple sclerosis. Here immunoSEQ multiplex PCR was the method, and the copy in TCRdb shows in-frame clones only, minus some. The sample holds about 40,000 clones; 91% are singletons and the top ten take 0.73%. The specimen was CD4+ T cells from peripheral blood mononuclear cells, collected before pregnancy. Receptors were obtained from a female donor with multiple sclerosis, enrolled in a pregnancy study.

V is TRBV10-3 and J is TRBJ2-1; 7 bases map to TRBD1. Germline V gene lookup returns CDR1 ENHRY and CDR2 SYGVKD. J lost 7 bases, V lost 4 bases, and 1 base had no gene match. This CDR3 has 12 amino acids. The CDR3: CAISVTGNEQFF. CDR3 DNA: TGTGCCATCAGTGTGACAGGGAATGAGCAGTTCTTC.

The chain's CDR3 is CASSEGTKQETQYF. The CDR3 DNA follows: TGCGCCAGCAGTGAGGGGACAAAACAGGAGACCCAGTACTTC. The genes are TRBV10-1 and TRBJ2-5; possibly TRBD1 for D (6 bases). Germline V gives CDR1 WNHNN, CDR2 SYGVQD (reference sequence). The CDR3 is made up of 14 amino acids. Trimming removed 2 bases from V and 5 bases from J, with 12 bases in between.

V and J are TRBV6-6 and TRBJ1-1; D remains unclear. The CDR3 covers 14 residues. Germline V gene lookup returns CDR1 MNHNY and CDR2 SVGAGI (reference sequence). Trimming removed 2 bases from V and 4 bases from J, with 11 bases in between. In DNA, the CDR3 is TGTGCCAGCAGTTACAGCGGGCTCATCACTGAAGCTTTCTTT. Amino acid sequence: CASSYSGLITEAFF.

This clone was picked up one time. The chain employs TRBV12-2 and TRBJ2-7; TRBD2 is the table's D call and was not checked against the DNA. TRBV12-2 corresponds to a pseudogene. This CDR3 region has 14 residues. This CDR3 is CASRLTAGSYEQYF. The CDR3 DNA reads TGTGCAAGTCGCTTAACCGCGGGCTCCTACGAGCAGTACTTC.

The chain combines TRBV18 with TRBJ1-5; TRBD1 matches at 7 bases. Trimming took 4 bases from V and 6 from J; bases not matched to a gene: 6. This CDR3 region has 14 residues. Germline CDR1 KGHSH, CDR2 LQKENI. The CDR3 region is CASSRDRVGQPQHF. In DNA, the CDR3 is TGTGCCAGCTCACGCGACAGGGTTGGTCAGCCCCAGCATTTT.

This clone was observed a handful of times. The rearrangement joins TRBV4-1 to TRBJ1-1; maybe TRBD1 (5 bases). The CDR3 runs to 14 residues. V was clipped by 6 bases and J by 0 bases, with 11 bases between them. Germline CDR1 is MGHRA and CDR2 is YSYEKL. For the CDR3, the DNA is TGCGCCAGCAGGGGGCCTCTAATGAACACTGAAGCTTTCTTT. Encoded protein: CASRGPLMNTEAFF.

The chain carries TRBV5-1 and TRBJ1-1; D remains ambiguous. Trimming pared 4 bases from V and 4 bases from J, leaving 23 bases between. The CDR3 is made up of 17 amino acids. Germline V gene data show CDR1 as SGHRS and CDR2 as YFSETQ. Here the CDR3 reads CASSLGGVTSWGTEAFF. The CDR3 DNA sequence: TGCGCCAGCAGCCTGGGCGGGGTGACCTCGTGGGGCACTGAAGCTTTCTTT.

The chain joins TRBV5-4 to TRBJ2-7; no definite D call. Germline V gives CDR1 SGHNT, CDR2 YYREEE (reference sequence). The CDR3 contains 14 residues. With 5 bases removed from V and 1 base from J, the gap between germline ends came to 13 bases. The CDR3 coding sequence is TGTGCCAGCAGTTCTGGTGGTAGTTCCTACGAGCAGTACTTC. It specifies CASSSGGSSYEQYF.